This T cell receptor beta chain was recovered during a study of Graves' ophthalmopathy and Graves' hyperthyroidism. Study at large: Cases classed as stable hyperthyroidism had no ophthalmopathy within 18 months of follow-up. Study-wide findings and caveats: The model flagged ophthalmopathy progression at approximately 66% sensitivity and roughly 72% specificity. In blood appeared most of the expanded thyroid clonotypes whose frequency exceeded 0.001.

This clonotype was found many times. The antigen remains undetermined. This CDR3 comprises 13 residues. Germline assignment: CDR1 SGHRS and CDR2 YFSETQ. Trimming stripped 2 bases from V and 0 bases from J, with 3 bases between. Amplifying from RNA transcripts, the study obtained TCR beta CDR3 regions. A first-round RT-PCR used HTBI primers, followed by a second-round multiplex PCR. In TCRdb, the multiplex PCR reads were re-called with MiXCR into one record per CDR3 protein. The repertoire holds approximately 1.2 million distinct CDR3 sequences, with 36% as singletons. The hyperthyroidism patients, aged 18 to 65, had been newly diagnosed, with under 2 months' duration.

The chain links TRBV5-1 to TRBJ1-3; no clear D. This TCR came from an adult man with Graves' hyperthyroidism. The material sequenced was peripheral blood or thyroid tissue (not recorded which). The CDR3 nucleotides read TGCGCCAGCAGCTTCTCCTCTGGAAACACCATATATTTT. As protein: CASSFSSGNTIYF.